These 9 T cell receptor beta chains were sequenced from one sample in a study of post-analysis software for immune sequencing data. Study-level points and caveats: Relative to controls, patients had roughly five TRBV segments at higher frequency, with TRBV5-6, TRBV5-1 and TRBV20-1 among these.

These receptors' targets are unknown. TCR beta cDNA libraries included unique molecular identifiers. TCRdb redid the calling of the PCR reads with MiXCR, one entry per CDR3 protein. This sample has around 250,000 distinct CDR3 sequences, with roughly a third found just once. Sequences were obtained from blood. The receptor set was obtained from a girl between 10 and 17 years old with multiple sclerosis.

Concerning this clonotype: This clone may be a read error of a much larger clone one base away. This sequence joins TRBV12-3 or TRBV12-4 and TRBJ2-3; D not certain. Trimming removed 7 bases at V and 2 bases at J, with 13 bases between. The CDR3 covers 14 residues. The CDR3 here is CASIFRVITDTQYF. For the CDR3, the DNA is TGTGCCAGCATCTTCCGGGTGATCACAGATACGCAGTATTTT.

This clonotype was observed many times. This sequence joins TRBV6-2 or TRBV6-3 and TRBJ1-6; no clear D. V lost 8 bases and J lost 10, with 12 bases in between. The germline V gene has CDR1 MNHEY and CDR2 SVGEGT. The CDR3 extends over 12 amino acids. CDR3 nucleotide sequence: TGTGCCAGCCGGCACCTTCGCTCACCCCTCCACTTT. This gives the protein CASRHLRSPLHF.

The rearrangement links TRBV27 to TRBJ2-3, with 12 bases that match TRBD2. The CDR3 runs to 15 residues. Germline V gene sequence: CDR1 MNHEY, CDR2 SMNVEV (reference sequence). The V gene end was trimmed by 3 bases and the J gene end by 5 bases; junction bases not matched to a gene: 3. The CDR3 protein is CASSLTSGSGDTQYF. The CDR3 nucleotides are TGTGCCAGCAGTTTGACTAGCGGGAGTGGAGATACGCAGTATTTT.

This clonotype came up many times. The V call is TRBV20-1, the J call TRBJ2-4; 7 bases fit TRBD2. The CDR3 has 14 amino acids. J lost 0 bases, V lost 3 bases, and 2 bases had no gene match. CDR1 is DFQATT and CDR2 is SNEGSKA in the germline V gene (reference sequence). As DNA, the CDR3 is TGCAGTGCTAGCGGGGGGTTAGCCAAAAACATTCAGTACTTC. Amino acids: CSASGGLAKNIQYF.

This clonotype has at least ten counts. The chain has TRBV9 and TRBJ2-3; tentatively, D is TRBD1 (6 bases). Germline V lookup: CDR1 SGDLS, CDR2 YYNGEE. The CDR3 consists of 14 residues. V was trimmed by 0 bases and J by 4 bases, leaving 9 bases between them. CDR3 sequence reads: CASSVVGAADTQYF. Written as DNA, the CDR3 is TGTGCCAGCAGCGTAGTGGGGGCGGCAGATACGCAGTATTTT. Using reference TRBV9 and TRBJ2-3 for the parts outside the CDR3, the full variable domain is DSGVTQTPKHLITATGQRVTLRCSPRSGDLSVYWYQQSLDQGLQFLIQYYNGEERAKGNILERFSAQQFPDLHSELNLSSLELGDSALYFCASSVVGAADTQYFGPGTRLTVL.

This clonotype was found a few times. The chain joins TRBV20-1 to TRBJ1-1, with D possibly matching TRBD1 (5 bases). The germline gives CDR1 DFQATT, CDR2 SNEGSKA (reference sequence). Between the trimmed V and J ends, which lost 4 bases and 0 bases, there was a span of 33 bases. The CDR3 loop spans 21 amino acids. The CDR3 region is CSAISIKFTGPWKKMNTEAFF. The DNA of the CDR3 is TGCAGTGCTATTTCGATAAAATTTACGGGACCCTGGAAAAAGATGAACACTGAAGCTTTCTTT.

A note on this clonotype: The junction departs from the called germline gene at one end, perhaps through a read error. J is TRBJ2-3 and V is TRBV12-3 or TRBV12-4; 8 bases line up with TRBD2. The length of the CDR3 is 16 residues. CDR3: CASSLLGGRSADMQYF. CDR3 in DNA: TGTGCCAGCAGTTTACTCGGCGGGAGGAGCGCAGATATGCAGTATTTT.

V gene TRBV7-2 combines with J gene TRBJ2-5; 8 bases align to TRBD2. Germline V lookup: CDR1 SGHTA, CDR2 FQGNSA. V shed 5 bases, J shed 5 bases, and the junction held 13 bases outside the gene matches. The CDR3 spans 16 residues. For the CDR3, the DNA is TGTGCCAGCAGCCCTCCGGGACTAGATCCGTTGGAGACCCAGTACTTC. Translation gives CASSPPGLDPLETQYF.

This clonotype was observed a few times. The CDR3 sequence: CASSIQRRNTEAFF. The CDR3, as DNA: TGTGCCAGTAGTATCCAACGGAGGAACACTGAAGCTTTCTTT. V gene TRBV19 combines with J gene TRBJ1-1, with D uncertain. The CDR3 covers 14 residues. V lost 3 bases to trimming and J lost 1 base, with 9 bases between them. Germline CDR1 and CDR2: LNHDA and SQIVND (reference sequence).